This TCR beta chain was identified in a study of T cell responses to AZD1222 COVID-19 vaccine. Broader study findings: Repertoire sampling occurred only after the peak T cell response.

Points on this clone: The antigen is unknown.

Repertoires were generated with immunoSEQ multiplex PCR, while TCRdb's copy carries only in-frame clones and drops some. This table holds around 140,000 clones, approximately 95% found once. Germline CDR1 and CDR2: MNHNY and SVGAGI (reference sequence). The V gene end was trimmed by 5 bases and the J gene end by 1 base; junction bases not matched to a gene: 11. The CDR3 is 17 residues long. This sequence joins TRBV6-6 and TRBJ1-2; 9 bases map to TRBD1. The origin of this receptor is an adult in good health. The sequencing used peripheral blood, collected on day 0 of MenACWY control vaccination. CDR3 amino acids: CASSPRDRDAFNYGYTF. The DNA for the CDR3 is TGTGCCAGCAGTCCCCGGGACAGGGACGCTTTTAACTATGGCTACACCTTC.